Following are 25 T cell receptor beta chains from one sample sequenced in a study of T-cell memory formation after mild COVID-19. One entry per CDR3 protein results from TCRdb running MiXCR on the 5' RACE reads. The sample carries approximately 250,000 distinct CDR3 sequences, over 15% recorded once. Input material: PBMCs or a T cell subset sorted from them (not recorded which). These receptors all come from a man in his late teens or twenties who had mild COVID-19 (a few samples of this study predate the infection). Cell type and time point are not known.

This clonotype was detected a few times. The V call is TRBV7-8, the J call TRBJ1-5; TRBD1 aligns across 7 bases. Germline V gene lookup returns CDR1 SGHVS and CDR2 FQNEAQ. The CDR3 runs to 14 residues. V shed 2 bases and J 7 bases; nucleotides not matched to a gene: 5. The CDR3 DNA is TGTGCCAGCAGCTTAAGAACAGGGGAGCAGCCCCAGCATTTT. Translated: CASSLRTGEQPQHF. Full variable domain (rest looked up from reference TRBV7-8 and TRBJ1-5): GAGVSQSPRYKVAKRGQDVALRCDPISGHVSLFWYQQALGQGPEFLTYFQNEAQLDKSGLPSDRFFAERPEGSVSTLKIQRTQQEDSAVYLCASSLRTGEQPQHFGDGTRLSIL.

This clonotype came up a few times. CDR3 DNA: TGTGCCAGCAGCCAAGATTGGTCGGCACAGACCCAGTACTTC. It translates to CASSQDWSAQTQYF. V is TRBV4-2 and J is TRBJ2-5; no firm D call. The CDR3 totals 14 residues. CDR1 is LGHNA, CDR2 YNFKEQ, per germline. Deletions cut 0 bases from V and 6 bases from J, with 11 bases between.

This clonotype has just a few counts. V and J are TRBV21-1 and TRBJ2-6; TRBD1 is the table's D call, not checked against the DNA. TRBV21-1 has pseudogene status. The length of the CDR3 is 18 residues. CDR3 sequence: CASSKEGLQGLGANVLTF. The CDR3 nucleotides are TGTGCCAGCAGCAAAGAGGGTTTGCAGGGTCTGGGGGCCAACGTCCTGACTTTC.

V gene TRBV18 combines with J gene TRBJ2-7; 9 nucleotides line up with TRBD1. This CDR3 is built from 14 residues. The J segment lost 2 bases and the V segment lost 3 bases, leaving 2 bases of the junction unmatched. Germline V gene data show CDR1 as KGHSH and CDR2 as LQKENI. The CDR3 sequence: CASSPDRGTYEQYF. The DNA for the CDR3 is TGTGCCAGCTCACCGGACAGGGGCACCTACGAGCAGTACTTC.

This clonotype was observed a handful of times. This chain uses TRBV4-1 with TRBJ1-1; D is perhaps TRBD1 (5 bases). Germline V gene data show CDR1 as MGHRA and CDR2 as YSYEKL. Trimming left V 4 bases short and J 0 bases short, with 18 bases between. The CDR3 contains 17 residues. The CDR3 protein is CASSPFWGGPLNTEAFF. CDR3 bases: TGCGCCAGCAGCCCCTTCTGGGGGGGACCCTTGAACACTGAAGCTTTCTTT.

The rearrangement links TRBV4-1 to TRBJ1-1, with D tentatively TRBD1 (6 bases). There are 16 residues in the CDR3. Trimming left V 0 bases short and J 4 bases short, with 15 bases between. Germline V gives CDR1 MGHRA, CDR2 YSYEKL. DNA of the CDR3: TGCGCCAGCAGCCAAGATATGGGGGGCCGGAGCACTGAAGCTTTCTTT. It translates to CASSQDMGGRSTEAFF.

This clonotype has more than one count but fewer than ten. This chain's CDR3 is CAWSILTGTNTEAFF. For the CDR3, the DNA is TGTGCCTGGAGTATTCTAACAGGGACTAACACTGAAGCTTTCTTT. The chain is built from TRBV30 and TRBJ1-1; possibly TRBD1 for D (6 bases). CDR3 length: 15 amino acids. CDR1 is GTSNPN and CDR2 is SVGIG in the germline V gene (reference sequence). V was clipped by 2 bases and J by 2 bases, with 15 bases between them.

This clonotype was counted a few times. The genes are TRBV7-6 and TRBJ2-5; D possibly corresponds to TRBD2 (5 bases). V was cut by 2 bases and J by 5 bases, with 12 bases left in between. This CDR3 is 14 amino acids long. Germline CDR1 and CDR2: SGHVS and FNYEAQ. As DNA, the CDR3 is TGTGCCAGCAGCTTACATAGAGGGTCTGAGACCCAGTACTTC. Its translation is CASSLHRGSETQYF.

This clonotype has a handful of counts. This rearrangement joins TRBV5-1 to TRBJ2-3, with 8 bases matching TRBD2. V gave up 6 bases and J gave up 6 bases; unmatched junction bases: 18. CDR1 and CDR2 (germline): SGHRS, YFSETQ. CDR3 length: 17 residues. The CDR3 is CASTPEPSGLTGDTQYF. The DNA for the CDR3 is TGCGCCAGCACCCCCGAGCCTAGCGGGTTGACGGGGGATACGCAGTATTTT.

This rearrangement joins TRBV11-2 to TRBJ1-1; D possibly corresponds to TRBD1 (5 bases). The CDR3 loop spans 16 amino acids. The V and J ends lost 1 base and 5 bases respectively, with 17 bases between them. Germline CDR1 reads SGHAT; CDR2 reads FQNNGV. In DNA form, the CDR3 reads TGTGCCAGCAGCTTAGTGGTCGGCCTCGGGGGTACTGAAGCTTTCTTT. This codes for CASSLVVGLGGTEAFF.

The rearrangement uses TRBV6-5 and TRBJ2-7; TRBD1 agrees at 9 bases. Germline V gene lookup returns CDR1 MNHEY and CDR2 SVGAGI. This CDR3 spans 17 amino acids. Trimming removed 0 bases from V and 5 bases from J; junction bases left unmatched: 11. CDR3 in DNA: TGTGCCAGCAGTTACTCAGGAAGGGGACAGGGTATCCACGAGCAGTACTTC. It codes for CASSYSGRGQGIHEQYF.

This clonotype has just a few counts. The rearrangement links TRBV27 to TRBJ2-1; a weak D match, TRBD2 (5 bases). The CDR3 consists of 12 residues. The germline gives CDR1 MNHEY, CDR2 SMNVEV (reference sequence). Trimming pared 1 base from V and 8 bases from J, leaving 6 bases between. CDR3 amino acids: CASSLLGDEQFF. The CDR3 DNA sequence: TGTGCCAGCAGTTTATTGGGAGATGAGCAGTTCTTC.

The chain recombines TRBV28 with TRBJ1-6, with D possibly matching TRBD1 (6 bases). This CDR3 contains 12 residues. Trimming took off 5 bases at V and 15 bases at J, with 14 bases between the two ends. From germline, CDR1 is MDHEN and CDR2 SYDVKM. DNA for the CDR3: TGTGCCAGCAGTAGCCCGGGACATCTCCTCCACTTT. Amino acids: CASSSPGHLLHF.

This clonotype showed up just a few times. CDR3 sequence reads: CASSLRQFNTEAFF. In DNA form, the CDR3 reads TGTGCCAGCAGTTTAAGACAGTTCAACACTGAAGCTTTCTTT. V and J are TRBV12-3 or TRBV12-4 and TRBJ1-1; tentative D call: TRBD1 (5 bases). The CDR3 is 14 residues long. V gave up 2 bases and J gave up 2 bases, with 9 bases separating them.

This clonotype was observed a few times. The V call is TRBV6-5, the J call TRBJ2-5, with 7 bases identical to TRBD2. V lost 6 bases and J lost 4; bases outside the gene matches: 5. From germline, CDR1 is MNHEY and CDR2 SVGAGI. The CDR3 sequence is 13 residues long. The CDR3 DNA is TGTGCCAGCAGCATGGGGGGGGGAGAGACCCAGTACTTC. Its protein is CASSMGGGETQYF.

This clonotype was recorded many times. The J gene is TRBJ2-5, the V gene TRBV7-9; no definite D call. V was pared by 3 bases and J by 5 bases, with 10 bases between. Germline assignment: CDR1 SEHNR and CDR2 FQNEAQ (reference sequence). The CDR3 length is 13 residues. CDR3 in amino acids: CASSLTSSETQYF. Here the CDR3 DNA reads TGTGCCAGCAGCTTGACAAGTTCGGAGACCCAGTACTTC.

V usage is TRBV6-5 and J usage is TRBJ2-3; D gene uncertain. The germline V gene encodes CDR1 MNHEY and CDR2 SVGAGI. The CDR3 spans 11 residues. Trimming took off 6 bases at V and 6 bases at J, with 7 bases between the two ends. In DNA, the CDR3 is TGTGCCAGCAGGAACCTTGATACGCAGTATTTT. It codes for CASRNLDTQYF.

V is TRBV12-3 or TRBV12-4 and J is TRBJ1-5, with unresolved D. CDR3 length: 13 amino acids. Trimming removed 4 bases at V and 4 bases at J, with 8 bases between. The CDR3 nucleotides are TGTGCCAGCAGTTCCGACGGGAATCAGCCCCAGCATTTT. This codes for CASSSDGNQPQHF.

V usage is TRBV5-6 and J usage is TRBJ1-6, with 7 bases matching TRBD1. The CDR3 has 17 amino acids. Losses at the gene ends were 4 bases for V and 3 bases for J; bases not matched to a gene: 10. From germline, CDR1 is SGHDT and CDR2 YYEEEE. CDR3 sequence reads: CASSGGQPIYYNSPLHF. The CDR3 DNA is TGTGCCAGCAGCGGGGGACAGCCCATTTACTATAATTCACCCCTCCACTTT.

This clonotype was counted many times. V and J are TRBV7-9 and TRBJ2-5; unclear D gene. The germline gives CDR1 SEHNR, CDR2 FQNEAQ (reference sequence). V lost 1 base and J lost 1, with 7 bases in between. This CDR3 spans 14 amino acids. For the CDR3, the DNA is TGTGCCAGCAGCTTAGGGCAGGTCCAAGAGACCCAGTACTTC. Translating gives CASSLGQVQETQYF.

The V and J genes are TRBV7-2 and TRBJ1-6, with a tentative D call TRBD1 (5 bases). V lost 2 bases, J lost 6 bases, and 14 bases lay in between. This CDR3 region has 16 residues. The germline CDR1 and CDR2 sequences are SGHTA and FQGNSA. This CDR3 reads CASSLTGPAPNSPLHF. CDR3 nucleotides: TGTGCCAGCAGCTTAACGGGACCAGCTCCTAATTCACCCCTCCACTTT.

This clonotype has just a few counts. V usage is TRBV5-1 and J usage is TRBJ2-5; 7 nucleotides agree with TRBD2. In germline, CDR1 is SGHRS, CDR2 YFSETQ. This CDR3 is built from 14 residues. After removal of 5 bases from V and 5 bases from J, the junction contained 9 bases not matched to a gene. CDR3 coding DNA: TGCGCCAGCAGTTGGGAGGGACTGGTGGAGACCCAGTACTTC. It translates to CASSWEGLVETQYF.

The rearrangement uses TRBV5-1 and TRBJ2-3; 9 nucleotides align to TRBD1. V was clipped by 3 bases and J by 6 bases; unmatched bases: 14. From germline, CDR1 is SGHRS and CDR2 YFSETQ. The CDR3 contains 17 residues. The CDR3 reads CASSWGAGTGSSDTQYF. Written as DNA, the CDR3 is TGCGCCAGCAGCTGGGGGGCCGGGACAGGGTCATCCGATACGCAGTATTTT.

The rearrangement uses TRBV9 and TRBJ1-2; 9 positions match TRBD1. Per the germline V gene, CDR1 is SGDLS and CDR2 is YYNGEE. The CDR3 is made up of 15 amino acids. V trimming: 2 bases; J trimming: 7 bases; junction bases outside the gene matches: 9. The DNA for the CDR3 is TGTGCCAGCAGCGTGAATTCACAGGGGGCTGTTGGCTACACCTTC. Its protein is CASSVNSQGAVGYTF.

J is TRBJ1-5 and V is TRBV7-2, with TRBD1 matching 7 bases. Trimming cost V 5 bases and J 3 bases; bases outside gene matches: 7. Germline lookup yields CDR1 SGHTA and CDR2 FQGNSA. The CDR3 covers 15 residues. DNA of the CDR3: TGTGCCAGCAGCCTTTCCGGGACAGTCAATCAGCCCCAGCATTTT. This encodes CASSLSGTVNQPQHF.